Shown below are 10 T cell receptor beta chains from a single sample sequenced in a study of cytomegalovirus exposure and HLA in healthy donors (dated by TCRdb to the late 2010s). Libraries were constructed by the immunoSEQ multiplex PCR assay. For the multiplex PCR, a mixture combining 60 forward primers for TCR Vbeta segments and 13 reverse primers for TCR Jbeta segments was used. The source is immuneACCESS, and TCRdb retained only in-frame sequences with V and J called. Part of the clones is not carried over; for the studies checked, unresolved V genes explain less than half of this, and the remainder is unexplained. In all, the sample holds 60,000 to 95,000 clones, and around 83% of those were seen once. The ten largest make up 15% to 20% of the sample. Sequenced input: PBMCs. Receptors originate from a man in his 70s in good health and CMV-seropositive.

The chain links TRBV19 to TRBJ2-7, with D maybe TRBD2 (5 bases). The CDR3 sequence is 12 residues long. The V end was cut by 5 bases, the J end by 6 bases, with 11 bases between. CDR1 is LNHDA and CDR2 is SQIVND in the germline V gene (reference sequence). The CDR3 here is CASSFSRGEQYF. The CDR3 DNA follows: TGTGCCAGTAGTTTCTCTCGGGGCGAGCAGTACTTC.

The chain couples TRBV7-8 to TRBJ2-3; 9 bases are a match to TRBD1. The junction had 5 bases not matched to a gene; V was cut back by 2 bases and J by 2 bases. CDR3 length: 16 amino acids. Germline CDR1 reads SGHVS; CDR2 reads FQNEAQ. CDR3 region: CASSLSNRGLTDTQYF. The CDR3 coding sequence is TGTGCCAGCAGCTTAAGCAACAGGGGGCTCACAGATACGCAGTATTTT.

The chain uses TRBV29-1 and TRBJ2-1; perhaps TRBD2 as D (5 bases). The germline V and J ends were trimmed by 4 bases and 5 bases, with 12 bases remaining between them. This CDR3 contains 13 residues. Germline loops: CDR1 SQVTM, CDR2 ANQGSEA. DNA of the CDR3: TGCAGCGTTGGAGGGCGACGCGACAATGAGCAGTTCTTC. Its protein product is CSVGGRRDNEQFF.

The gene calls are TRBV15 and TRBJ2-7, with 9 bases that match TRBD1. Germline loops: CDR1 LNHNV, CDR2 YYDKDF (reference sequence). V was pared by 3 bases and J by 5 bases, with 8 bases of the junction left unmatched. The CDR3 contains 15 residues. This CDR3 is CATSSARDRDNEQYF. Here the CDR3 DNA reads TGTGCCACCAGCAGCGCCCGGGACAGGGACAACGAGCAGTACTTC.

The rearrangement links TRBV29-1 to TRBJ2-5; no definite D call. This CDR3 has 13 amino acids. V dropped 4 bases and J dropped 2 bases, with 11 bases sitting between them. The germline gives CDR1 SQVTM, CDR2 ANQGSEA. The CDR3 region has the DNA TGCAGCGTTGCTCCCAGGCCTCAAGAGACCCAGTACTTC. Translating gives CSVAPRPQETQYF.

The chain uses TRBV20-1 and TRBJ2-7; D is possibly TRBD1 (7 bases). The CDR3 length is 11 residues. Per the germline V gene, CDR1 is DFQATT and CDR2 is SNEGSKA (reference sequence). The CDR3 sequence is CSSGGGYEQYF. The DNA for the CDR3 is TGCAGCTCAGGGGGAGGCTACGAGCAGTACTTC.

This rearrangement joins TRBV14 to TRBJ2-7, with a weak D call TRBD2 (6 bases). V shed 3 bases and J shed 1 base, with 13 bases lying between them. Per germline, CDR1 SGHDN and CDR2 FVKESK. The CDR3 has 15 amino acids. Here the CDR3 reads CASSQSGTVSYEQYF. CDR3 nucleotides: TGTGCCAGCAGCCAGTCCGGGACTGTATCCTACGAGCAGTACTTC.

The chain joins TRBV9 to TRBJ2-7, with D possibly matching TRBD2 (6 bases). Germline assignment: CDR1 SGDLS and CDR2 YYNGEE. The CDR3 runs to 14 residues. V was shortened by 4 bases and J by 6 bases, with 17 bases between the two germline ends. The CDR3 DNA follows: TGTGCCAGCAGCAAGGCCTTCGGAGGGCGCGAGCAGTACTTC. Translation: CASSKAFGGREQYF.

This clone was observed a handful of times. The chain carries TRBV7-6 and TRBJ2-2, with 10 bases matching TRBD2. Trimming took 4 bases from V and 7 from J; bases not matched to a gene: 6. Germline CDR1 SGHVS, CDR2 FNYEAQ. The CDR3 contains 15 residues. The CDR3, as DNA: TGTGCCAGCAGCTCAGCGGGGGGGCCCGGCGGGGAGCTGTTTTTT. Amino acids: CASSSAGGPGGELFF.

V usage is TRBV28 and J usage is TRBJ1-1; TRBD1 aligns across 7 bases. Germline V gene sequence: CDR1 MDHEN, CDR2 SYDVKM. The CDR3 is made up of 14 amino acids. V gave up 6 bases and J gave up 3 bases; unmatched junction bases: 7. CDR3 in DNA: TGTGCCAGCAGATCGGGGGACAGATACACTGAAGCTTTCTTT. Translation gives CASRSGDRYTEAFF.